This is a list of T cell receptor beta chains from one sample in a study of T cell responses to AZD1222 COVID-19 vaccine. The protocol was immunoSEQ multiplex PCR, while the TCRdb copy is restricted to in-frame clones and leaves out a portion. The sample gives 150,000 to 160,000 clones, less than 90% of which show up once; less than 3.5% is in the top ten. The sequencing used peripheral blood, collected on day 0 of AZD1222 vaccination. The receptors were sampled from an adult in good health. The CDR3 runs from the conserved cysteine through the conserved F or W. A D gene is named only where the DNA matches it firmly. Clone size, where shown, is once, few, many, or a class for clones that have expanded.

D	size	V	J	DNA	CDR3
TRBD1	.	TRBV24-1	TRBJ2-3	TGTGCCACCAGTGATCCAGGGACAGGGGACACAGATACGCAGTATTTT	CATSDPGTGDTDTQYF
.	.	TRBV4-3	TRBJ2-7	TGCGCCAGCAGCCAAGATTGGGGCAGGGGATACGAGCAGTACTTC	CASSQDWGRGYEQYF
.	.	TRBV7-2	TRBJ1-2	TGTGCCAGCAGCTTATTCCTGGATGGCTACACCTTC	CASSLFLDGYTF
.	.	TRBV6-2/TRBV6-3	TRBJ1-5	TGTGCCAGCAGTTACCCCCCGGCTGAGCCCCAGCATTTT	CASSYPPAEPQHF
TRBD1	once	TRBV6-1	TRBJ1-2	TGTGCCAGCAGTGAGTACCGGGACAGAACTTATGGCTACACCTTC	CASSEYRDRTYGYTF
TRBD1	.	TRBV6-5	TRBJ1-2	TGTGCCAGCAGTTACGGGACAGGGGGCAACTATGGCTACACCTTC	CASSYGTGGNYGYTF
TRBD1	.	TRBV5-4	TRBJ1-4	TGTGCCAGCAGTCCCCGGACAGGGACAACTAATGAAAAACTGTTTTTT	CASSPRTGTTNEKLFF
.	.	TRBV6-6	TRBJ1-1	TGTGCCAGCAGCCCCCTTCAGGGGAACACTGAAGCTTTCTTT	CASSPLQGNTEAFF
.	.	TRBV27	TRBJ1-5	TGTGCCAGCAGTCTCGGCCGGAGGCCCCAGCATTTT	CASSLGRRPQHF
.	.	TRBV6-5	TRBJ1-1	TGTGCCAGCAGTTACTCAGGCAGGGCCACTGAAGCTTTCTTT	CASSYSGRATEAFF
.	once	TRBV5-4	TRBJ1-3	TGTGCCAGCAGCTTGGCTTCCTTGGGCTCTGGAAACACCATATATTTT	CASSLASLGSGNTIYF
.	.	TRBV4-1	TRBJ2-5	TGCGCCAGCAGCCAAGATAGGGGCCATGACTTACGCGGGGAGACCCAGTACTTC	CASSQDRGHDLRGETQYF
.	.	TRBV11-2	TRBJ2-7	TGTGCCAGCAGCACCTTTAAACCGTCCCGCGAGCAGTACTTC	CASSTFKPSREQYF
TRBD1	.	TRBV18	TRBJ1-5	TGTGCCAGCTCAATGCAGGGGGCGAGTAATCAGCCCCAGCATTTT	CASSMQGASNQPQHF
.	once	TRBV15	TRBJ1-4	TGTGCCACCAGCAGAGATTGGACAACCGCTAATGAAAAACTGTTTTTT	CATSRDWTTANEKLFF
.	few	TRBV5-1	TRBJ1-6	TGCGCCAGCACCCTGGCGGGGGGGCTTAATTCACCCCTCCACTTT	CASTLAGGLNSPLHF
TRBD2	.	TRBV4-1	TRBJ2-1	TGCGCCAGCAGCCGAGTGGCGGGGCTAGCGGGTTTGTATGAGCAGTTCTTC	CASSRVAGLAGLYEQFF
.	.	TRBV19	TRBJ2-5	TGTGCCAGTAGCCAGGATACAGGGCTCCAAGAGACCCAGTACTTC	CASSQDTGLQETQYF
.	.	TRBV7-2	TRBJ1-2	TGTGCCAGCAGCTTAGCGTTCGGGGCTCAGGGTTTCTATGGCTACACCTTC	CASSLAFGAQGFYGYTF
TRBD1	.	TRBV4-3	TRBJ1-6	TGCGCCAGCAGCCAAACTCACAGGGGAGGCGGGAATTCACCCCTCCACTTT	CASSQTHRGGGNSPLHF
.	.	TRBV11-3	TRBJ1-3	TGTGCCAGCAGCTTTCCGGGGGTAGGAAACACCATATATTTT	CASSFPGVGNTIYF
TRBD2	few	TRBV29-1	TRBJ2-1	TGCAGCGTTGGGAACGGGGGGGCGTTCTCCTACAATGAGCAGTTCTTC	CSVGNGGAFSYNEQFF
TRBD1	.	TRBV29-1	TRBJ1-5	TGCAGCGTGGCAGGGGGCGCAGGCAATCAGCCCCAGCATTTT	CSVAGGAGNQPQHF
.	.	TRBV19	TRBJ1-1	TGTGCCAGTACCCTAAGGAGGGGTTCGGACACTGAAGCTTTCTTT	CASTLRRGSDTEAFF
TRBD2	.	TRBV11-2	TRBJ2-1	TGTGCCAGCAGGTATACTAGCGGGGGGGCCCCCGGCCTGCAGTTCTTC	CASRYTSGGAPGLQFF
TRBD2	.	TRBV5-1	TRBJ2-7	TGCGCCAGCAGCTCGCCGGAGCGGGGCCTCTACGAGCAGTACTTC	CASSSPERGLYEQYF
.	few	TRBV3-1/TRBV3-2	TRBJ2-2	TGTGCCAGCAGCCCGACAGTGAACACCGGGGAGCTGTTTTTT	CASSPTVNTGELFF
.	.	TRBV19	TRBJ1-1	TGTGCCAGCAGAATAGAAGCAGCTAACACTGAAGCTTTCTTT	CASRIEAANTEAFF
.	.	TRBV6-5	TRBJ2-7	TGTGCCAGCATTCTTAAAGGGTCCTCCTACGAGCAGTACTTC	CASILKGSSYEQYF